These 11 T cell receptor beta chains came from one sample sequenced in a study of T cell responses to AZD1222 COVID-19 vaccine. Produced via immunoSEQ multiplex PCR; TCRdb's table is partial and in-frame only. Altogether 66,000 or so clones are present, roughly 87% being singletons, with the ten largest covering roughly 17%. The sample in question was peripheral blood, obtained on day 0 of AZD1222 vaccination. The source of these receptors is an adult in good health.

V gene TRBV4-1 combines with J gene TRBJ1-6; D possibly corresponds to TRBD1 (5 bases). CDR1 MGHRA and CDR2 YSYEKL come from the germline V gene. The CDR3 spans 14 residues. V lost 1 base and J lost 13, with 14 bases in between. CDR3 nucleotide sequence: TGCGCCAGCAGCCAAGGGGGGATACTCTTCCCCCTCCACTTT. This sequence encodes CASSQGGILFPLHF.

This clone has just one count. The CDR3 DNA follows: TGTGCCACCAAGACAGACAACTGCGAGCAGTACTTC. Translating gives CATKTDNCEQYF. The chain couples TRBV24-1 to TRBJ2-7; D may be TRBD1 (5 bases). This CDR3 is 12 amino acids long. The V end was cut by 8 bases, the J end by 6 bases, with 13 bases between. The germline V gene has CDR1 KGHDR and CDR2 SFDVKD.

The chain couples TRBV3-1 (or the pseudogene TRBV3-2) to TRBJ1-1; D remains ambiguous. CDR1 is LGHDT and CDR2 is YNNKEL in the germline V gene (reference sequence). This CDR3 spans 14 amino acids. With 4 bases removed from V and 2 bases from J, the gap between germline ends came to 11 bases. As DNA, the CDR3 is TGTGCCAGCAGCCCCGTTGGCGGAAACACTGAAGCTTTCTTT. Translation gives CASSPVGGNTEAFF.

The gene calls are TRBV7-8 and TRBJ1-1; unclear D gene. V was trimmed by 6 bases and J by 5 bases, leaving 19 bases between them. This CDR3 contains 15 residues. The germline V gene encodes CDR1 SGHVS and CDR2 FQNEAQ. The CDR3 DNA reads as TGTGCCAGCAGTATTGCGACGAGATCGTGGACTGAAGCTTTCTTT. Its protein is CASSIATRSWTEAFF.

This sequence joins TRBV9 and TRBJ1-6; weak D call: TRBD1 (5 bases). From germline, CDR1 is SGDLS and CDR2 YYNGEE. CDR3 length equals 13 residues. The V gene lost 5 bases and the J gene lost 9 bases, with 12 bases spanning the gap. The CDR3 coding sequence is TGTGCCAGCAGATCGGCTGACAGTTCACCCCTCCACTTT. Translated, it gives CASRSADSSPLHF.

This rearrangement joins TRBV19 to TRBJ1-4, with unresolved D. V was pared by 2 bases and J by 8 bases, with 6 bases between. The CDR3 has 12 amino acids. Germline lookup yields CDR1 LNHDA and CDR2 SQIVND (reference sequence). CDR3 sequence (DNA): TGTGCCAGTAGTATAATAGGAGAAAAACTGTTTTTT. As protein: CASSIIGEKLFF.

The V and J genes are TRBV19 and TRBJ2-1, with D unresolved. The V end lost 5 bases, the J end lost 7 bases, and 21 bases lay between the germline ends. CDR3 length equals 16 residues. Per germline, CDR1 LNHDA and CDR2 SQIVND (reference sequence). The CDR3 spells CASSPPRARGRNEQFF. The CDR3 nucleotides read TGTGCCAGTAGTCCCCCCCGGGCCCGAGGTAGAAATGAGCAGTTCTTC.

The chain has TRBV28 and TRBJ1-2; the match to TRBD1 covers 11 bases. There are 14 residues in the CDR3. V gave up 3 bases and J gave up 8 bases; unmatched junction bases: 5. Germline V gene data show CDR1 as MDHEN and CDR2 as SYDVKM. CDR3 amino acids: CASSLGGTGGGYTF. The CDR3 coding sequence is TGTGCCAGCAGTTTGGGCGGGACAGGGGGAGGCTACACCTTC.

This chain connects TRBV13 to TRBJ2-3; 13 nucleotides agree with TRBD2. CDR1 is PRHDT, CDR2 FYEKMQ, per germline (reference sequence). The V and J ends lost 0 bases and 2 bases, in that order; junction bases with no gene match: 5. The CDR3 is 18 amino acids. CDR3 residues: CASSLGRLAGGLTDTQYF. The CDR3 region has the DNA TGTGCCAGCAGCTTAGGACGACTAGCGGGGGGTCTCACAGATACGCAGTATTTT.

About this clone itself: An end of the junction differs from the germline gene, which may be a read error. The J gene is TRBJ2-1, the V gene TRBV2, with D perhaps TRBD2 (6 bases). In germline, CDR1 is SNHLY, CDR2 FYNNEI. The CDR3 runs 13 residues. CDR3 region: CASTVTSYTEQFF. Written as DNA, the CDR3 is TGTGCCAGCACGGTGACTAGTTACACTGAGCAGTTCTTC.

The chain has TRBV3-1 (or the pseudogene TRBV3-2) and TRBJ1-2, with 12 bases fitting TRBD1. J was trimmed by 4 bases and V by 1 base; bases with no gene match: 1. The CDR3 extends over 15 amino acids. In germline, CDR1 is LGHDT, CDR2 YNNKEL (reference sequence). CDR3 in amino acids: CASSQGDRGPYGYTF. For the CDR3, the DNA is TGTGCCAGCAGCCAAGGGGACAGGGGGCCCTATGGCTACACCTTC.